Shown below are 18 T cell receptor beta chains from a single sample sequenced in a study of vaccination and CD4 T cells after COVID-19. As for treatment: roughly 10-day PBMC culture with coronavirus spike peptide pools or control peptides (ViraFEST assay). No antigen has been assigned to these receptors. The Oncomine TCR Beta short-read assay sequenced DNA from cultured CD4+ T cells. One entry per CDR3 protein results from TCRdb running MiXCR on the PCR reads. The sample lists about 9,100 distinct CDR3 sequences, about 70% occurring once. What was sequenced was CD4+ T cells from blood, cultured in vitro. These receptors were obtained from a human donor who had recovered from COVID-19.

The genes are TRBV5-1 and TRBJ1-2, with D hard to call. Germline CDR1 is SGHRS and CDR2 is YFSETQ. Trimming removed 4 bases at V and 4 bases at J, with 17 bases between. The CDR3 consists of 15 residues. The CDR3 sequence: CASSTAASATYGYTF. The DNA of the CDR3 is TGCGCCAGCAGCACGGCGGCCAGTGCCACCTATGGCTACACCTTC.

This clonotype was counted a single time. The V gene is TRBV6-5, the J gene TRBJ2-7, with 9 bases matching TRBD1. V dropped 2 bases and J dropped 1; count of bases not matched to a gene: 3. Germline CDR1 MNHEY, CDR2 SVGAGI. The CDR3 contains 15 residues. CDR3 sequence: CASSYLTGGSYEQYF. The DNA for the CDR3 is TGTGCCAGCAGTTACCTGACAGGGGGGTCCTACGAGCAGTACTTC.

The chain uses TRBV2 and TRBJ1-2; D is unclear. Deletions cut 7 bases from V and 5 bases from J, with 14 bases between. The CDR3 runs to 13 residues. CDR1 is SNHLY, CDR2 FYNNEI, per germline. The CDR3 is CASIPPQSYGYTF. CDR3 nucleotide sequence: TGTGCCAGCATACCCCCACAGTCTTATGGCTACACCTTC.

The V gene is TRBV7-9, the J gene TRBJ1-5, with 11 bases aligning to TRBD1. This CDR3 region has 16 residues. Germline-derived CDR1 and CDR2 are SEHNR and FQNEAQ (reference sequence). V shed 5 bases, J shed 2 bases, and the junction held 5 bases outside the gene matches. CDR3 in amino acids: CASSRDRGVGNQPQHF. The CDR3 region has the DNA TGTGCCAGCAGCCGGGACAGGGGGGTTGGCAATCAGCCCCAGCATTTT.

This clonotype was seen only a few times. This CDR3 reads CSARDPQGVGTEAFF. CDR3 nucleotide sequence: TGCAGTGCTAGAGATCCCCAGGGGGTGGGTACTGAAGCTTTCTTT. The chain is built from TRBV20-1 and TRBJ1-1; TRBD1 aligns across 7 bases. Germline CDR1 is DFQATT and CDR2 is SNEGSKA (reference sequence). This CDR3 contains 15 residues. The ends lost 0 bases at V and 5 bases at J; junction bases unmatched: 9.

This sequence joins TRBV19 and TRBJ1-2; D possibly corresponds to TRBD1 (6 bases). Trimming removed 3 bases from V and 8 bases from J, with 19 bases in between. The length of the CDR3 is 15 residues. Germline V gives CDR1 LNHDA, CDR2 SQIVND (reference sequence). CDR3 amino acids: CASSIWDIEAAGYTF. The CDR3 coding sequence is TGTGCCAGTAGTATTTGGGACATCGAAGCGGCGGGCTACACCTTC.

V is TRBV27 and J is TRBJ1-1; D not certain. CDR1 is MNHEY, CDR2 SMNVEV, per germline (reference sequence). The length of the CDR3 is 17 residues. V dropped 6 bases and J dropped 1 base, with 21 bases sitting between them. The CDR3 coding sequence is TGTGCCAGCAGGTTAAGCGTCCTGGATTACTCGAACACTGAAGCTTTCTTT. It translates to CASRLSVLDYSNTEAFF.

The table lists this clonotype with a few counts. The CDR3 coding sequence is TGCGCCAGCAGCTCTCGACAGGATGGTAGCTATGGCTACACCTTC. Its protein product is CASSSRQDGSYGYTF. This chain joins TRBV5-1 and TRBJ1-2, with a weak D call TRBD1 (6 bases). This CDR3 spans 15 amino acids. The germline gives CDR1 SGHRS, CDR2 YFSETQ. V was trimmed by 3 bases and J by 4 bases, leaving 16 bases between them. Variable domain in full (rest from reference TRBV5-1 and TRBJ1-2): KAGVTQTPRYLIKTRGQQVTLSCSPISGHRSVSWYQQTPGQGLQFLFEYFSETQRNKGNFPGRFSGRQFSNSRSEMNVSTLELGDSALYLCASSSRQDGSYGYTFGSGTRLTVV.

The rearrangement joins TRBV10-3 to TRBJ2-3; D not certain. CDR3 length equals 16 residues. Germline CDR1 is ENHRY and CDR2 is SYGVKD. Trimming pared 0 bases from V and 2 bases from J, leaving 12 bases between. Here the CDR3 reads CAISESGLEITDTQYF. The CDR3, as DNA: TGTGCCATCAGTGAGTCTGGGCTAGAGATCACAGATACGCAGTATTTT.

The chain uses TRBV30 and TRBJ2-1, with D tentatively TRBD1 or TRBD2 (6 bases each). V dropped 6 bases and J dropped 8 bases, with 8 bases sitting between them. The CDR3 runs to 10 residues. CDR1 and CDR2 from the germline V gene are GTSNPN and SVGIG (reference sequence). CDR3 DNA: TGTGCCTGCGGGGGCTATGAGCAGTTCTTC. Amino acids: CACGGYEQFF. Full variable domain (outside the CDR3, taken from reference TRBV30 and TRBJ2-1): SQTIHQWPATLVQPVGSPLSLECTVEGTSNPNLYWYRQAAGRGLQLLFYSVGIGQISSEVPQNLSASRPQDRQFILSSKKLLLSDSGFYLCACGGYEQFFGPGTRLTVL.

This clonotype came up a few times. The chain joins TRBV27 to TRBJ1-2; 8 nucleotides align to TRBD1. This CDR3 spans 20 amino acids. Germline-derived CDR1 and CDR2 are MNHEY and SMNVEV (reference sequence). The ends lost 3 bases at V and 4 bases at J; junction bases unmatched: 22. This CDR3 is CASSFWGGQGSSEGGYGYTF. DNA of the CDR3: TGTGCCAGCAGTTTTTGGGGAGGACAGGGCTCGTCGGAAGGGGGCTATGGCTACACCTTC.

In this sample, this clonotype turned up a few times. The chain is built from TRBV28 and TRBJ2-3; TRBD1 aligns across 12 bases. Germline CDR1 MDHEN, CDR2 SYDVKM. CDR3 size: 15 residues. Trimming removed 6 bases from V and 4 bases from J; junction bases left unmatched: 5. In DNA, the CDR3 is TGTGCCAGCAGCTCGGGACAGGGGGCCCCAGATACGCAGTATTTT. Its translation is CASSSGQGAPDTQYF.

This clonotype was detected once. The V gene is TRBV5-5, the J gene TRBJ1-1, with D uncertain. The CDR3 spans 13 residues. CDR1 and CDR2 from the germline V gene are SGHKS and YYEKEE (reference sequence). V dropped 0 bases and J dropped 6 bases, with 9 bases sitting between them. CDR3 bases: TGTGCCAGCAGCTTGGTTCGAGTGCCTGAAGCTTTCTTT. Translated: CASSLVRVPEAFF.

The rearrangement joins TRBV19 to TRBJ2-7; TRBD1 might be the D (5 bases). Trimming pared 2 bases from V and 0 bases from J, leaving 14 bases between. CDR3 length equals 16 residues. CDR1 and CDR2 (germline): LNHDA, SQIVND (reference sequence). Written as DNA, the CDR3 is TGTGCCAGTAGTATACGGACATATGCCACCTCCTACGAGCAGTACTTC. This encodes CASSIRTYATSYEQYF.

The CDR3 reads CASSQEGMYTEAFF. CDR3 nucleotide sequence: TGCGCCAGCAGCCAAGAAGGGATGTACACTGAAGCTTTCTTT. This chain joins TRBV4-3 and TRBJ1-1; D not certain. The V gene lost 0 bases and the J gene lost 3 bases, with 8 bases spanning the gap. The germline CDR1 and CDR2 sequences are LGHNA and YSLEER. This CDR3 region has 14 residues.

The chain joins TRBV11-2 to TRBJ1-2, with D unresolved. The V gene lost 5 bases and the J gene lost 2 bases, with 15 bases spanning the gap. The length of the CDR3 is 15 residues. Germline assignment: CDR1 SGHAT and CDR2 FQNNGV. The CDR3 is CASSLPGHSNYGYTF. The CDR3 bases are TGTGCCAGCAGCCTTCCAGGCCACTCCAACTATGGCTACACCTTC. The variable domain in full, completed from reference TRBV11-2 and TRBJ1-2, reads EAGVAQSPRYKIIEKRQSVAFWCNPISGHATLYWYQQILGQGPKLLIQFQNNGVVDDSQLPKDRFSAERLKGVDSTLKIQPAKLEDSAVYLCASSLPGHSNYGYTFGSGTRLTVV.

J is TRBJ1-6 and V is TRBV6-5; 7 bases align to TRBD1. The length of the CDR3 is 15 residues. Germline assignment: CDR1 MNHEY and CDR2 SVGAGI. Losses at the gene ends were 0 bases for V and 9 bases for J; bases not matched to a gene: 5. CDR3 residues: CASSYSPGGRSPLHF. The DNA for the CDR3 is TGTGCCAGCAGTTACTCACCAGGGGGTCGTTCACCCCTCCACTTT.

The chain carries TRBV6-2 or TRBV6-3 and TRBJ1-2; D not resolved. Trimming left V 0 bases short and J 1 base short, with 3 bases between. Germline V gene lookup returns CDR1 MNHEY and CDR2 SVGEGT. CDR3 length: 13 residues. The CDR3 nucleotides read TGTGCCAGCAGTTACTCGAGTAACTATGGCTACACCTTC. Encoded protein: CASSYSSNYGYTF.